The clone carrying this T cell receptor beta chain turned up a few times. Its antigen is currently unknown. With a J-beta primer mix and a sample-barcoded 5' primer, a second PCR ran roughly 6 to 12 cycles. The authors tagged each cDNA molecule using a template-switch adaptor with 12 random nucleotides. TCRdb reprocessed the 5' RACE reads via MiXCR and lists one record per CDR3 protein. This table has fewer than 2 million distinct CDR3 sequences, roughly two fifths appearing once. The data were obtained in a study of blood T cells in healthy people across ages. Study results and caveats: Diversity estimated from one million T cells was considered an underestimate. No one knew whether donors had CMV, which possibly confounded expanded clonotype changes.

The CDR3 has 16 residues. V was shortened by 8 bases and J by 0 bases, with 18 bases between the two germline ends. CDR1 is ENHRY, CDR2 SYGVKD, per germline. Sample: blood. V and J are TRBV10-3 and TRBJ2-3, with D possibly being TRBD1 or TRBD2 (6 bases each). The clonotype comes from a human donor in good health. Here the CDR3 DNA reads TGTGCCATCGCCCCTGGAGGGGGGATGAGCACAGATACGCAGTATTTT. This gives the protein CAIAPGGGMSTDTQYF.